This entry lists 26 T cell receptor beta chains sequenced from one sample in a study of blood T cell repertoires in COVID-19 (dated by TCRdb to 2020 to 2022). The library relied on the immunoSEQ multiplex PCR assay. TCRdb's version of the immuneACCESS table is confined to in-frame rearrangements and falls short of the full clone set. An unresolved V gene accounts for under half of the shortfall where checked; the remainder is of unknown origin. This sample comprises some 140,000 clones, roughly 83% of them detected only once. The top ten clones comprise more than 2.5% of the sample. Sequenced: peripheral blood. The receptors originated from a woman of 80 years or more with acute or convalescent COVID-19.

The CDR3, as DNA: TGTGCCAGCAGTTTTAGATCGGACACAAGCTCCTACGAGCAGTACTTC. Its translation is CASSFRSDTSSYEQYF. This rearrangement joins TRBV6-2 or TRBV6-3 to TRBJ2-7, with a possible D match to TRBD1 (5 bases). The CDR3 is 16 amino acids. Germline CDR1 and CDR2: MNHEY and SVGEGT. Trimming cost V 4 bases and J 0 bases, with 16 bases left between them.

CDR3: CASSLPRNRQGAYEQYF. The DNA for the CDR3 is TGCGCCAGCAGCTTGCCCAGAAACCGACAGGGGGCCTACGAGCAGTACTTC. The chain employs TRBV5-1 and TRBJ2-7, with TRBD1 matching 9 bases. Germline V CDR1 and CDR2: SGHRS, YFSETQ. With 1 base clipped from V and 2 bases from J, the junction kept 10 bases outside the gene matches. The CDR3 contains 17 residues.

In DNA form, the CDR3 reads TGTGCCAGCAGCAGGGACAGCCCATACGAGCAGTACTTC. Translation: CASSRDSPYEQYF. V is TRBV6-5 and J is TRBJ2-7; 7 positions match TRBD1. The CDR3 length is 13 residues. CDR1 is MNHEY and CDR2 is SVGAGI in the germline V gene. V was pared by 6 bases and J by 4 bases, with 6 bases of the junction left unmatched.

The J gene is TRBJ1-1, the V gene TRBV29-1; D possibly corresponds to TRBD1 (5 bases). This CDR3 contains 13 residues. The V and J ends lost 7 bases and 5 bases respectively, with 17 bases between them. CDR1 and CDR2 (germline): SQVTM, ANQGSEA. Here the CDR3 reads CSASSQGPTEAFF. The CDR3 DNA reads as TGCAGCGCATCCAGCCAGGGTCCAACTGAAGCTTTCTTT. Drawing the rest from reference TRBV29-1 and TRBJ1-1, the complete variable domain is SAVISQKPSRDICQRGTSLTIQCQVDSQVTMMFWYRQQPGQSLTLIATANQGSEATYESGFVIDKFPISRPNLTFSTLTVSNMSPEDSSIYLCSASSQGPTEAFFGQGTRLTVV.

The DNA of the CDR3 is TGTGCCAGCAGCTTGCAGGGACAGGGTAACTCTGGGGCCAACGTCCTGACTTTC. It translates to CASSLQGQGNSGANVLTF. The chain has TRBV5-5 and TRBJ2-6; 9 bases are shared with TRBD1. Per germline, CDR1 SGHKS and CDR2 YYEKEE (reference sequence). The CDR3 covers 18 residues. V was clipped by 1 base and J by 0 bases; unmatched bases: 5.

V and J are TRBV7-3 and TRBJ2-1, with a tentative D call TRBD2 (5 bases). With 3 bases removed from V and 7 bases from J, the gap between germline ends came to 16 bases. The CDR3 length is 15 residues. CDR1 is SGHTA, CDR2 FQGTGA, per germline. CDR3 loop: CASSLVSGGLNEQFF. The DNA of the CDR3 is TGTGCCAGCAGCTTGGTGTCTGGAGGTTTAAATGAGCAGTTCTTC.

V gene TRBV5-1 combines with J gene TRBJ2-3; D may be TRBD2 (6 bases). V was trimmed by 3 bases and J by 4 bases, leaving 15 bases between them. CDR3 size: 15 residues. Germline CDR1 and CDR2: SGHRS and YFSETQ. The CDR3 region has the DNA TGCGCCAGCAGCTCTATGCAGTCTAGCGCAGATACGCAGTATTTT. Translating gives CASSSMQSSADTQYF.

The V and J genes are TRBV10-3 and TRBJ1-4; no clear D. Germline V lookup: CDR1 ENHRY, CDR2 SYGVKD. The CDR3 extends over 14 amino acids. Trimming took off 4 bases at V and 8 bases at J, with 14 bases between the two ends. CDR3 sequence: CAISGGVGGEKLFF. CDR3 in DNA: TGTGCCATCAGTGGCGGGGTGGGAGGAGAAAAACTGTTTTTT.

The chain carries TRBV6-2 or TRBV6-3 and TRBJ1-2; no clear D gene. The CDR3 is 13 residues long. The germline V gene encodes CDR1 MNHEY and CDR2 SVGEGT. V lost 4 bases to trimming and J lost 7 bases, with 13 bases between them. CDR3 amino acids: CASSFILRPGYTF. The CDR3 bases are TGTGCCAGCAGTTTCATACTCAGGCCTGGCTACACCTTC.

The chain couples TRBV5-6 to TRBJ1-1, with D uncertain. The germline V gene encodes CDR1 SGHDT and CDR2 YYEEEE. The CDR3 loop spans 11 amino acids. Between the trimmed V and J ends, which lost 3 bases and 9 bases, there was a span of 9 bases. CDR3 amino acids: CASSSERKAFF. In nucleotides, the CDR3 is TGTGCCAGCAGCTCCGAGAGAAAAGCTTTCTTT.

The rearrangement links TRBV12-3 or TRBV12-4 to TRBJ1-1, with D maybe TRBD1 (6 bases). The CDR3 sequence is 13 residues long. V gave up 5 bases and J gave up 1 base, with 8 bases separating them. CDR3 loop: CASSKQGNTEAFF. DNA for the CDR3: TGTGCCAGCAGTAAACAGGGGAACACTGAAGCTTTCTTT.

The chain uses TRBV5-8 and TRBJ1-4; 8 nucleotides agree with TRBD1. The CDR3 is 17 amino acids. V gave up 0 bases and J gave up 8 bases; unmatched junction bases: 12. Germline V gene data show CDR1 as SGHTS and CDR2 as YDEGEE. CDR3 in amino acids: CASSLGAGQGYVEKLFF. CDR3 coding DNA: TGTGCCAGCAGCTTGGGGGCCGGACAGGGATATGTCGAAAAACTGTTTTTT.

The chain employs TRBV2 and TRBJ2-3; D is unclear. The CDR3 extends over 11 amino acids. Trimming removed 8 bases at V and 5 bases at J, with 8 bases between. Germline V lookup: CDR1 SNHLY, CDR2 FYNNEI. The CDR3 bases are TGTGCCAGCGTACTAAGAGATACGCAGTATTTT. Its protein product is CASVLRDTQYF.

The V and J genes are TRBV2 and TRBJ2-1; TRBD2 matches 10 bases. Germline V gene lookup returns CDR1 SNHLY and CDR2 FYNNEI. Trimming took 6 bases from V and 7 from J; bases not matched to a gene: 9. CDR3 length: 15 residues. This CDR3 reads CASRRSGGALNEQFF. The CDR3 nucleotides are TGTGCCAGCAGGCGGAGCGGGGGGGCCTTAAATGAGCAGTTCTTC.

CDR3: CASSARGDRGYNSPLHF. The CDR3 DNA reads as TGTGCCAGCAGCGCTAGGGGGGACAGGGGGTATAATTCACCCCTCCACTTT. The V and J genes are TRBV13 and TRBJ1-6; 11 positions match TRBD1. Trimming at V came to 5 bases and at J to 4 bases, leaving 7 bases not matched to a gene. Germline lookup yields CDR1 PRHDT and CDR2 FYEKMQ (reference sequence). The length of the CDR3 is 17 residues.

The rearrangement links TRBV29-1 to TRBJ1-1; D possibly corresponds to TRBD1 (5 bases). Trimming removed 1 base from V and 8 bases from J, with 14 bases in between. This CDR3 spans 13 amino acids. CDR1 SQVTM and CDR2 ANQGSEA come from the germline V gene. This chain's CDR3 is CSVEVTLHREAFF. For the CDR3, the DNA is TGCAGCGTTGAAGTCACTCTACACAGGGAAGCTTTCTTT.

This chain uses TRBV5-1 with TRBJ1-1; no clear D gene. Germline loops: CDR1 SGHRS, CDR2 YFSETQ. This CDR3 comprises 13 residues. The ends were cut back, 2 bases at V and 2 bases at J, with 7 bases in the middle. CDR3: CASSFIVNTEAFF. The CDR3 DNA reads TGCGCCAGCAGCTTTATAGTTAACACTGAAGCTTTCTTT.

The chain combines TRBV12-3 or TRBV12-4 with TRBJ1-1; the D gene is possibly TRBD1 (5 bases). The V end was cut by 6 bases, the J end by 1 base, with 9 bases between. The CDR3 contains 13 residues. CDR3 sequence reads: CASRPGQNTEAFF. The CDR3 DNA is TGTGCCAGCAGGCCAGGACAGAACACTGAAGCTTTCTTT.

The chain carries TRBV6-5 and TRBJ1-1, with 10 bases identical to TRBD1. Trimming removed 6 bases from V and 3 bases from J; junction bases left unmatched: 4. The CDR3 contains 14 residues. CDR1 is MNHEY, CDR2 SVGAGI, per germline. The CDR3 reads CASRTGGVDTEAFF. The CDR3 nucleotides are TGTGCCAGCAGGACAGGGGGCGTAGACACTGAAGCTTTCTTT.

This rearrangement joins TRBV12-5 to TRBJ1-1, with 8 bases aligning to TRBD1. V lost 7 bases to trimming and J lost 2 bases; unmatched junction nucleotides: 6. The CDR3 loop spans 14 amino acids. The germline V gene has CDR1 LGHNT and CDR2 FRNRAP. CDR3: CASAQGQGNTEAFF. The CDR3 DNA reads TGTGCTAGTGCCCAAGGACAGGGAAACACTGAAGCTTTCTTT.

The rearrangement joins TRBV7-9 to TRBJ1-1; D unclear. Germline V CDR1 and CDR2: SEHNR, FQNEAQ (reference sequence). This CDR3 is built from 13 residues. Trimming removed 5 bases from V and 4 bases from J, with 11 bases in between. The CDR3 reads CASSPSVFTEAFF. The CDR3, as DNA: TGTGCCAGCAGCCCAAGCGTATTCACTGAAGCTTTCTTT.

CDR3 sequence (DNA): TGTGCCAGCACTCCGACAGGGGGCTTGGATTCACCCCTCCACTTT. It yields the protein CASTPTGGLDSPLHF. The chain has TRBV5-4 and TRBJ1-6; the match to TRBD1 covers 10 bases. V was pared by 6 bases and J by 8 bases, with 8 bases of the junction left unmatched. The CDR3 contains 15 residues. Germline V CDR1 and CDR2: SGHNT, YYREEE (reference sequence).

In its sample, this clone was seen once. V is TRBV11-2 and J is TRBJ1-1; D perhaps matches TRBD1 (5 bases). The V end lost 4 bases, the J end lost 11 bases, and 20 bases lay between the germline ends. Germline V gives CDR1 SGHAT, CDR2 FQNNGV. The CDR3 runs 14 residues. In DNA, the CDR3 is TGTGCCAGCAGCTCGTCGGGGGACGGCAGGATGGCTTTCTTT. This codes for CASSSSGDGRMAFF.

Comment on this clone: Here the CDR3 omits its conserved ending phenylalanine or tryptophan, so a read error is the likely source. CDR3 sequence (DNA): TGTGCCAGCTCACCGGATTGGGCAGGGGACTATGGCTACACCCTC. Its protein product is CASSPDWAGDYGYTL. The genes are TRBV18 and TRBJ1-2; perhaps TRBD1 as D (6 bases). Germline values: CDR1 KGHSH, CDR2 LQKENI. This CDR3 spans 15 amino acids. Trimming cost V 3 bases and J 3 bases, with 14 bases left between them.

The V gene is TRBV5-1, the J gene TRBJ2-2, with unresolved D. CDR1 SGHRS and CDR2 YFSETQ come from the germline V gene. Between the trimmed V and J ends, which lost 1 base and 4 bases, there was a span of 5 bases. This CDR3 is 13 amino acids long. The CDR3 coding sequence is TGCGCCAGCAGCTTGTCCGGCACCGGGGAGCTGTTTTTT. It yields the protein CASSLSGTGELFF.

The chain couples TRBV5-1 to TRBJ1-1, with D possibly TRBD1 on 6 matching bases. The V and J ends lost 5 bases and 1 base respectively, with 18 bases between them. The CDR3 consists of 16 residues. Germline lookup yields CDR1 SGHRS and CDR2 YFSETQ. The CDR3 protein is CASSSVEQGGNTEAFF. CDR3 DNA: TGCGCCAGCAGTTCGGTCGAACAAGGGGGGAACACTGAAGCTTTCTTT.